Each of the 10 T cell receptor beta chains below was sequenced from the same sample in a study of prognosis after radiotherapy for stage I lung cancer. Starting from genomic DNA, TCR beta CDR3 was amplified through two-round multiplex PCR. Each TRBV and TRBJ gene had its own primer in the first PCR round. Via MiXCR, TCRdb re-called the multiplex PCR reads, giving one row per CDR3 protein. The sample yields 12,000 or so distinct CDR3 sequences, about 35% seen once. The material was PBMCs, obtained before or after stereotactic body radiation therapy (not recorded which). The origin of the receptors is a donor aged 50 or older with non-small cell lung cancer.

On this clonotype: The likely explanation is a read error, given a far larger clone one base away. The V gene is TRBV11-3, the J gene TRBJ2-5, with 15 bases that match TRBD2. The V and J ends lost 4 bases and 5 bases, in that order; junction bases with no gene match: 8. CDR1 is SGHNT, CDR2 YENEEA, per germline. The CDR3 extends over 17 amino acids. The CDR3 spells CASSSLGTSGGWETQYF. As DNA, the CDR3 is TGTGCCAGCAGCTCCCTCGGGACTAGCGGGGGGTGGGAGACCCAGTACTTC.

Details on this clonotype: It differs at one base from a far larger clone, so likely a read error. The chain is built from TRBV6-2 or TRBV6-3 and TRBJ2-2; D gene uncertain. The germline gives CDR1 MNHEY, CDR2 SVGEGT. The V and J ends lost 6 bases and 4 bases respectively, with 9 bases between them. The CDR3 is 13 amino acids. The CDR3 DNA sequence: TGTGCCAGCAGCCCATTGGGCACCGGGGAGCTGTTTTTT. This codes for CASSPLGTGELFF.

This clonotype was observed at least ten times. A much larger clone lies a single base off, so this may be a read error. This chain connects TRBV27 to TRBJ2-5; 11 positions match TRBD2. The CDR3 covers 16 residues. CDR1 MNHEY and CDR2 SMNVEV come from the germline V gene (reference sequence). V dropped 5 bases and J dropped 2; count of bases not matched to a gene: 7. CDR3 nucleotides: TGTGCCAGCAGTGTCTCCGGGACTAGCGGACAAGAGACCCAGTACTTC. As protein: CASSVSGTSGQETQYF.

Regarding this clonotype: The germline gene is not matched at one end of the junction; a read error may be the cause. This chain joins TRBV19 and TRBJ2-3; D is possibly TRBD2 (6 bases). CDR3 length equals 15 residues. Looked up from germline, CDR1 is LNHDA and CDR2 is SQIVND (reference sequence). Written as DNA, the CDR3 is TGTGCCAGTATTATGTACGGGGGAAGCACATATACGCAGTATTTT. As protein: CASIMYGGSTYTQYF. Full variable domain (remainder filled in from reference TRBV19 and TRBJ2-3): DGGITQSPKYLFRKEGQNVTLSCEQNLNHDAMYWYRQDPGQGLRLIYYSQIVNDFQKGDIAEGYSVSREKKESFPLTVTSAQKNPTAFYLCASIMYGGSTYTQYFGPGTRLTVL.

This clonotype is medium-sized by share. CDR3 region: CASSLAGNTGELFF. CDR3 bases: TGTGCCAGCAGCTTAGCAGGGAACACCGGGGAGCTGTTTTTT. The chain joins TRBV7-9 to TRBJ2-2, with D unresolved. This CDR3 region has 14 residues. V lost 0 bases to trimming and J lost 1 base, with 3 bases between them. In germline, CDR1 is SEHNR, CDR2 FQNEAQ (reference sequence).

In its sample, this clonotype was seen many times. J is TRBJ1-1 and V is TRBV20-1; D gene unclear. With 6 bases removed from V and 1 base from J, the gap between germline ends came to 15 bases. The CDR3 has 14 residues. Per germline, CDR1 DFQATT and CDR2 SNEGSKA (reference sequence). This chain's CDR3 is CSAEKPITNTEAFF. The CDR3 DNA is TGCAGTGCGGAAAAACCTATTACGAACACTGAAGCTTTCTTT.

This clonotype has only a few counts. The likely explanation is a read error, given a far larger clone one base away. The chain couples TRBV6-8 to TRBJ2-1; 9 bases align to TRBD2. Germline trimming cut 2 bases from V and 4 bases from J; bases unmatched to any gene: 9. The CDR3 is 17 amino acids. Germline V gene sequence: CDR1 MNHGY, CDR2 SAAAGT. The CDR3 loop reads CASSYPSPSGIYNEQFF. In DNA form, the CDR3 reads TGTGCCAGCAGTTACCCGTCCCCTAGCGGGATTTACAATGAGCAGTTCTTC.

The V gene is TRBV7-3, the J gene TRBJ2-6; 9 nucleotides align to TRBD1. J lost 0 bases, V lost 2 bases, and 11 bases had no gene match. Germline V gene lookup returns CDR1 SGHTA and CDR2 FQGTGA. The CDR3 totals 20 residues. DNA of the CDR3: TGTGCCAGCAGCTTAGCGGGACAGGGAGGTCTCGGCTCTGGGGCCAACGTCCTGACTTTC. Amino acids: CASSLAGQGGLGSGANVLTF.

As to this clonotype: With a far larger clone one base away, a read error is the likely cause. The chain joins TRBV6-1 to TRBJ1-1, with D possibly being TRBD1 (6 bases). Per the germline V gene, CDR1 is MNHNS and CDR2 is SASEGT. The CDR3 contains 14 residues. CDR3 sequence: CVSSYRDYGTEAFF. CDR3 nucleotide sequence: TGTGTCAGCAGTTACAGGGACTACGGCACTGAAGCTTTCTTT.

There are many counts of this clonotype. J is TRBJ1-1 and V is TRBV10-3; 10 bases are a match to TRBD1. The CDR3 is made up of 14 amino acids. Per the germline V gene, CDR1 is ENHRY and CDR2 is SYGVKD. V was pared by 6 bases and J by 2 bases, with 3 bases of the junction left unmatched. In DNA form, the CDR3 reads TGTGCCATCAGCAGACAGGGGGCAAACACTGAAGCTTTCTTT. Protein: CAISRQGANTEAFF.